The clone carrying this T cell receptor (beta chain) was counted many times. Its matching antigen is unknown. Blood dates from first hyperthyroidism diagnosis, before any ophthalmopathy symptoms. The data belong to a study of T cells in Graves' hyperthyroidism and ophthalmopathy. On the study more broadly: Before treatment of any kind, peripheral blood was taken at initial diagnosis.

V was pared by 6 bases and J by 1 base, with 16 bases between. The CDR3 is 15 amino acids. Germline lookup yields CDR1 KGHSH and CDR2 LQKENI. General study points: Stable hyperthyroidism was told apart from ophthalmopathy by a model built on 13 V-J features. Researchers found most expanded thyroid clonotypes above 0.001 in blood as well.

Researchers took RNA transcripts and amplified the TCR beta CDR3 regions from them. The HTBI set primed first-round TCR CDR3 RT-PCR. Each CDR3 protein gets one entry after TCRdb re-called the multiplex PCR reads with MiXCR. Altogether hundreds of thousands of distinct CDR3 sequences are present, roughly 20% being singletons, with the ten largest covering approximately 15%. Sequenced sample: blood. The TCR originated in a woman in her forties or fifties with Graves' hyperthyroidism that later progressed to Graves' ophthalmopathy. The chain employs TRBV18 and TRBJ2-7, with D maybe TRBD2 (7 bases). CDR3 residues: CASSRSGTTSYEQYF. The CDR3 DNA follows: TGTGCCAGCTCCCGAAGCGGGACAACTTCCTACGAGCAGTACTTC.